This T cell receptor (beta chain) was found in a study of CD8+ T cells in alopecia areata. Findings of the study overall: Elevated clonality characterized lesional scalp relative to normal scalp, particularly in alopecia totalis/universalis. Mice showed clearer TCR sharing than patients did, a gap that was possibly HLA-related. Resident alphabeta T-cell populations of normal skin are likewise subject to sequencing in scalp samples.

Investigators sorted PBMCs to obtain both CD4+ and CD8+ T cells. About this clone: Its target is not known.

Sequencing relied on a cDNA template that was reverse transcribed from extracted RNA. Data came from immunoSEQ multiplex PCR; TCRdb stores just in-frame clones and leaves some out. Here the sample spans some 150,000 clones, around 62% being singletons. The sample taken for sequencing was CD8+ T cells sorted from blood. The clonotype comes from a human donor in good health.

CDR3 amino acids: CASSKDRNKNIQYF. The DNA of the CDR3 is TGTGCCAGCAGCAAGGACCGGAACAAAAACATTCAGTACTTC. The chain carries TRBV21-1 and TRBJ2-4. TRBV21-1 is shown as a pseudogene. This CDR3 spans 14 amino acids.